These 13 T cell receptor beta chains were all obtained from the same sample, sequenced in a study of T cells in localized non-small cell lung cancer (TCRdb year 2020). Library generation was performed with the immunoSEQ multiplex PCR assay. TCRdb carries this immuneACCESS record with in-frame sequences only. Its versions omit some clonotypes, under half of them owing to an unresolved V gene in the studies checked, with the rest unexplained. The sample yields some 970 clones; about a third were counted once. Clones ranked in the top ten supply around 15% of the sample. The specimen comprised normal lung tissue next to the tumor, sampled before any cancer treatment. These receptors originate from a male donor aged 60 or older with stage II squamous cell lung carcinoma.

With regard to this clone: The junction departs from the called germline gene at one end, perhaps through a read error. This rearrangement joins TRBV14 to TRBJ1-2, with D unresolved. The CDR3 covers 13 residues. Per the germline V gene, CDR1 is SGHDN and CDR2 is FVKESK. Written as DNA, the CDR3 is TGTGCCAGCAACGACGTGGAGAGGAATGGCTACATTTTC. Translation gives CASNDVERNGYIF.

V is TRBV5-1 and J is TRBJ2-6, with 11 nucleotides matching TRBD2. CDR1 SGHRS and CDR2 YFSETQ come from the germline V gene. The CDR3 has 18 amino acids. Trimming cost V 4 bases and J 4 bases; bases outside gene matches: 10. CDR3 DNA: TGCGCCAGCAGCCCGCTAGCGGGAGGTCCAGGGGGGGCCAACGTCCTGACTTTC. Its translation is CASSPLAGGPGGANVLTF.

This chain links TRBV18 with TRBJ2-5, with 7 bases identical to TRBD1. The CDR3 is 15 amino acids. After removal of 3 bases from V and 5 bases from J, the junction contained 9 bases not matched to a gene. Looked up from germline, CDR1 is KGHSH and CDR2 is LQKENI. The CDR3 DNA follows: TGTGCCAGCTCACCCGACGTGGAACAGGGGGAGACCCAGTACTTC. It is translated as CASSPDVEQGETQYF. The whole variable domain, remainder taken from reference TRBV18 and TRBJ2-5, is NAGVMQNPRHLVRRRGQEARLRCSPMKGHSHVYWYRQLPEEGLKFMVYLQKENIIDESGMPKERFSAEFPKEGPSILRIQQVVRGDSAAYFCASSPDVEQGETQYFGPGTRLLVL.

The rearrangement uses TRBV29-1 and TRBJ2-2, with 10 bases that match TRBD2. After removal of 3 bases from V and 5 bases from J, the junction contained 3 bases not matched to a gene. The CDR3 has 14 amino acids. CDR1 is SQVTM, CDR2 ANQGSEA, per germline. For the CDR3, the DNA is TGCAGCGTTGATGCTAGCGGGAGAACCGGGGAGCTGTTTTTT. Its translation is CSVDASGRTGELFF.

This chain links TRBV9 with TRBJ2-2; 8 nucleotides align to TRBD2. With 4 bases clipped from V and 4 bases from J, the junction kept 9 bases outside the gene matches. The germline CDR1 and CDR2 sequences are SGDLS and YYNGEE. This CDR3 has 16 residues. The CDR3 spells CASSITSGGSTGELFF. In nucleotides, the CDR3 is TGTGCCAGCAGCATAACCTCGGGGGGGTCCACCGGGGAGCTGTTTTTT.

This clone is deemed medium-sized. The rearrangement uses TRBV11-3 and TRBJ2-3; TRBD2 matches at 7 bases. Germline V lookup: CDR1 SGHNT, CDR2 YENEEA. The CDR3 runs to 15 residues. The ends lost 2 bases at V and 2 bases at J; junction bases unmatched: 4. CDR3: CASSLTSASTDTQYF. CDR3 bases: TGTGCCAGCAGCTTAACTAGCGCGTCCACAGATACGCAGTATTTT.

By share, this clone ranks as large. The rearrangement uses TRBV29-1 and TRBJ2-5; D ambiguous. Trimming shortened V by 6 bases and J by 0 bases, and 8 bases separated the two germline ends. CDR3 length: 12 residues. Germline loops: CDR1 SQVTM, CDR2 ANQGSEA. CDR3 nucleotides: TGCAGCGTCGAAACGAACCAAGAGACCCAGTACTTC. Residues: CSVETNQETQYF.

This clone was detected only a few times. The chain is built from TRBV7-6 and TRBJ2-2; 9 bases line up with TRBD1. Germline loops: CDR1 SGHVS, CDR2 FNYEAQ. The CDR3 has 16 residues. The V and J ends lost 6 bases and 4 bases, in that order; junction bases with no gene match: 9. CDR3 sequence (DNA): TGTGCCAGCAGACCGACAGGGGGTATAAGCACCGGGGAGCTGTTTTTT. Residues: CASRPTGGISTGELFF.

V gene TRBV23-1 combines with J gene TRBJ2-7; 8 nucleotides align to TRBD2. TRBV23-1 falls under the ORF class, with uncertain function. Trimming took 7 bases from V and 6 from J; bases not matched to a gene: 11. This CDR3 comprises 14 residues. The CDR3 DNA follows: TGCGCCAGCAAGGAAAGGGACCGGGAGGGCGAGCAGTACTTC. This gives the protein CASKERDREGEQYF.

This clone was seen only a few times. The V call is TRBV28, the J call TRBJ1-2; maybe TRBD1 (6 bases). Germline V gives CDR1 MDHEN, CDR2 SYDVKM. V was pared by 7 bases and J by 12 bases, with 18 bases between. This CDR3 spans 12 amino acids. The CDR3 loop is CASTPPRGPNTF. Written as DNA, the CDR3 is TGTGCCAGCACCCCTCCCCGGGGGCCCAACACCTTC.

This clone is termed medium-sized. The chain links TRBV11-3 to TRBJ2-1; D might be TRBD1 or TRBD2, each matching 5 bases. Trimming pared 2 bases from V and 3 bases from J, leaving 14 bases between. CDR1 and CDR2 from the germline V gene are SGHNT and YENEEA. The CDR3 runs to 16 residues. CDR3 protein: CASSLRGEGLYNEQFF. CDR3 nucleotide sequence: TGTGCCAGCAGCTTAAGGGGAGAGGGTCTCTACAATGAGCAGTTCTTC.

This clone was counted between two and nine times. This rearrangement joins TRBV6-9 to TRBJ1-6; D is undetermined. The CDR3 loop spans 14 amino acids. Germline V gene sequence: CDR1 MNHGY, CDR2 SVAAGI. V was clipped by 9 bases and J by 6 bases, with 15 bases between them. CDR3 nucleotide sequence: TGTGCCAGTAGGCTTTACATCTTTAATTCACCCCTCCACTTT. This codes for CASRLYIFNSPLHF.

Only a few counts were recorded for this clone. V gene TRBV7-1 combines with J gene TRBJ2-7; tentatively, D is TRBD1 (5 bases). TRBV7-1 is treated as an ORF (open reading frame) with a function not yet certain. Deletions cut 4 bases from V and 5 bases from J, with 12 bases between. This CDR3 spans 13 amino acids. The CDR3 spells CASSLNQGNEQYF. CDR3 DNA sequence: TGTGCCAGCAGCTTAAATCAGGGAAACGAGCAGTACTTC.